This is a list of T cell receptor beta chains from one sample in a study of blood T cell repertoires in COVID-19. TCRdb's table, derived via immunoSEQ multiplex PCR, lists solely in-frame clones and lacks some. Counted here are tens of thousands of clones, 81% occurring once; the ten biggest clones make up about 40%. Material: peripheral blood. These receptors all come from a man older than 75 with acute or convalescent COVID-19. The conserved cysteine and the conserved F or W are not part of the CDR3 here. Fields, in order: J gene, V gene, CDR3 protein.

TRBJ1-1	TRBV6-6	ASSYSALEAF
TRBJ1-2	TRBV28	ASSVARGGYGYT
TRBJ2-2	TRBV7-2	ASSFRGSGELF
TRBJ2-5	TRBV19	ASSLRLTQETQY
TRBJ2-2	TRBV5-5	ASEAAANTGELF
TRBJ2-7	TRBV5-1	ASSSSRAVGYEQY
TRBJ2-2	TRBV24-1	ATSDLGGGELF
TRBJ2-1	TRBV15	ATSSHSSGYDNEQF
TRBJ1-2	TRBV19	ASSIQGTYGYT
TRBJ1-1	TRBV6-5	ASRTATTEAF
TRBJ2-1	TRBV25-1	ASSRSGRIYNEQF
TRBJ2-1	TRBV19	ASSTGTSGIKDNEQF
TRBJ2-2	TRBV5-1	ASSGGTGELF
TRBJ1-6	TRBV28	ASVIGNSPLH
TRBJ1-5	TRBV19	ASTVFPTGQGSNQPQH
TRBJ1-1	TRBV2	ASSYEGEAF
TRBJ2-2	TRBV18	ASSLQGTGELF
TRBJ1-1	TRBV6-5	ATRGILPSEAF
TRBJ2-7	TRBV4-1	ASSQGGGSGSYEQY
TRBJ1-2	TRBV10-3	AIGGIGFGDGDGYT
TRBJ2-7	TRBV6-5	ASSSPGTSAYEQY
TRBJ1-2	TRBV28	AGGGQRDYGYT
TRBJ1-1	TRBV19	ASRSSSRPGSEAF
TRBJ2-2	TRBV18	ASSPAGTGELF
TRBJ2-5	TRBV2	ASRPDRGGETQY
TRBJ2-7	TRBV6-5	ASKLDSRGEQY
TRBJ2-4	TRBV5-4	ASSLGGQGVY
TRBJ1-5	TRBV7-2	ASSPRVSNQPQH
TRBJ2-1	TRBV7-6	ASSSGSGGKDEQF
TRBJ2-7	TRBV28	ASSLQQAYYEQY
TRBJ2-5	TRBV6-5	ASGLDRGTQETQY
TRBJ2-1	TRBV6-2/TRBV6-3	ASSYGAGEQF
TRBJ2-3	TRBV4-2	ASSQDLSGRTYTQY
TRBJ2-1	TRBV18	ASSPRLAGAGNEQF
TRBJ2-1	TRBV2	ASSEGRGNYNEQF
TRBJ1-1	TRBV9	ASSPINGARAMNTEAF
TRBJ2-7	TRBV6-5	ASSSPGSHYEQY
TRBJ1-6	TRBV2	ASSDNYHREGSPLH
TRBJ2-5	TRBV19	ASSQDRGQTQY
TRBJ2-7	TRBV5-1	ASSSALAGSYEQY